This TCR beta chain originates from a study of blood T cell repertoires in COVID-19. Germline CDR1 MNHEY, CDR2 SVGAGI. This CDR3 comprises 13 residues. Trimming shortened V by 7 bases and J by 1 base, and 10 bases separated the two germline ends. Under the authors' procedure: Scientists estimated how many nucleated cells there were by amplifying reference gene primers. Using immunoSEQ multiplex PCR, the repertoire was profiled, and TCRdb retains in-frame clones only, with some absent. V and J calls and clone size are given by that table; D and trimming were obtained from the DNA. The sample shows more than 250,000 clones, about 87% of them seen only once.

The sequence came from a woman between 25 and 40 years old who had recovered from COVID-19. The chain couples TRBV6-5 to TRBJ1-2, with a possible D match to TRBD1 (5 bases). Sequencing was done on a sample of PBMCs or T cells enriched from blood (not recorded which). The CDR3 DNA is TGTGCCAGCATCGACAGCGTTAACTATGGCTACACCTTC. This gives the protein CASIDSVNYGYTF.